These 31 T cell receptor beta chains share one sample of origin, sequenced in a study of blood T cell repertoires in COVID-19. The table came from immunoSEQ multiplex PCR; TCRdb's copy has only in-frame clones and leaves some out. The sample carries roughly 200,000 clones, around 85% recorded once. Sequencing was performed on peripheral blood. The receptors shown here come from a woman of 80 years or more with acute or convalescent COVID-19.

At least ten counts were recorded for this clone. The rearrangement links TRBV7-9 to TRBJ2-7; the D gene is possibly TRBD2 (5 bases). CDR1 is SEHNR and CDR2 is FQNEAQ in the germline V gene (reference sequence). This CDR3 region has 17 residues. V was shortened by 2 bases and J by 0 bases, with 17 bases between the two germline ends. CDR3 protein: CASSLFAFGGSSYEQYF. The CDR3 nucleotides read TGTGCCAGCAGCTTATTTGCTTTTGGAGGCAGCTCCTACGAGCAGTACTTC.

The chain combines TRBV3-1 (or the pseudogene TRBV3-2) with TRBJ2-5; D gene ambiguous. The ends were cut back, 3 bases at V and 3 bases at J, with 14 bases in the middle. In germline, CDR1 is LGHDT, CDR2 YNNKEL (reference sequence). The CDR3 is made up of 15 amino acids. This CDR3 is CASSHAFGREETQYF. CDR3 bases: TGTGCCAGCAGCCATGCGTTTGGGCGCGAAGAGACCCAGTACTTC.

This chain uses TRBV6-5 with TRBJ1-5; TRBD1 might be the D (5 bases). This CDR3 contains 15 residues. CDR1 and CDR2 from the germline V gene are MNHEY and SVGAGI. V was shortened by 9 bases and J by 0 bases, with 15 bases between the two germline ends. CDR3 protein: CASNLGRYSNQPQHF. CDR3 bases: TGTGCCAGTAACCTGGGGCGTTATAGCAATCAGCCCCAGCATTTT.

The DNA for the CDR3 is TGTGCCAGCAGCCAACAGACACCAACCTACGAGCAGTACTTC. Its protein is CASSQQTPTYEQYF. The gene calls are TRBV3-1 (or the pseudogene TRBV3-2) and TRBJ2-7; D remains unclear. The V gene lost 2 bases and the J gene lost 2 bases, with 10 bases spanning the gap. The germline V gene has CDR1 LGHDT and CDR2 YNNKEL (reference sequence). The CDR3 consists of 14 residues.

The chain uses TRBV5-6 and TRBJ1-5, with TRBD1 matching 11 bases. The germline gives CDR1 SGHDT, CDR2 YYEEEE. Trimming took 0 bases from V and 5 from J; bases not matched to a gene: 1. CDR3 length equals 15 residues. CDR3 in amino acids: CASSLGDRGYQPQHF. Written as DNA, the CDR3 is TGTGCCAGCAGCTTGGGGGACAGGGGGTATCAGCCCCAGCATTTT.

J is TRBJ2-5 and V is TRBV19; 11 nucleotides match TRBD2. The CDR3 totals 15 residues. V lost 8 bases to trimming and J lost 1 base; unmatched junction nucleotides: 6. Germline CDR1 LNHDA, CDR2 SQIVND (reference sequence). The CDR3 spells CASSSGGTFQETQYF. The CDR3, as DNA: TGTGCCAGTTCTAGCGGGGGGACCTTCCAAGAGACCCAGTACTTC.

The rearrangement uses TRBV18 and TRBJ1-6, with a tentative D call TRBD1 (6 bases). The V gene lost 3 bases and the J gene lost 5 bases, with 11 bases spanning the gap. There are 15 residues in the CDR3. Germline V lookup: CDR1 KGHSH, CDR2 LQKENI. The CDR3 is CASSPEGQNNSPLHF. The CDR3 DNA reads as TGTGCCAGCTCACCTGAGGGACAAAATAATTCACCCCTCCACTTT.

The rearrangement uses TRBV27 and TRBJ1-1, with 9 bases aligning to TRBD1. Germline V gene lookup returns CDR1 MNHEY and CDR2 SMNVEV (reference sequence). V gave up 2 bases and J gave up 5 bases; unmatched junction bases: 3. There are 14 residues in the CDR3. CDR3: CASSLGTGKTEAFF. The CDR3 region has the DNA TGTGCCAGCAGTTTAGGGACAGGGAAGACTGAAGCTTTCTTT.

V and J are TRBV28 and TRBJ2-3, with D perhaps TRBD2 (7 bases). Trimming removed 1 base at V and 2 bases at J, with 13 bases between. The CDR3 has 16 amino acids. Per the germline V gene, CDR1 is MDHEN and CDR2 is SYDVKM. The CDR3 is CASSLLKGGLTDTQYF. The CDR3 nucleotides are TGTGCCAGCAGTTTATTAAAGGGGGGGCTCACAGATACGCAGTATTTT.

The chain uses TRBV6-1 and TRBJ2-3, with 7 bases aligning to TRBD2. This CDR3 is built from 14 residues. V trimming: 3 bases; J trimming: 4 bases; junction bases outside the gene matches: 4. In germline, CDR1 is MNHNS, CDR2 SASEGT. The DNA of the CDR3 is TGTGCCAGCAGTGATCAACTAGCGCCAGATACGCAGTATTTT. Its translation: CASSDQLAPDTQYF.

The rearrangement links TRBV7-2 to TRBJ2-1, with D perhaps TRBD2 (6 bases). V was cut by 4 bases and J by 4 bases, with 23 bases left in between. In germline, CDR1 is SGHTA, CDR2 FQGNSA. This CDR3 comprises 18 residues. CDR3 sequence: CASSSMGRGNLGYNEQFF. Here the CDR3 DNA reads TGTGCCAGCAGCTCTATGGGGCGGGGTAATCTTGGATACAATGAGCAGTTCTTC.

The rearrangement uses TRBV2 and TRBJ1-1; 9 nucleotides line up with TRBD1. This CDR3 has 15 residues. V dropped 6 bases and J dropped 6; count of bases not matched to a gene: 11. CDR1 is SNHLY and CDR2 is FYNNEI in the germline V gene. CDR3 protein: CASRLTGGYLPEAFF. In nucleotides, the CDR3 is TGTGCCAGCAGGTTAACAGGGGGCTATTTACCTGAAGCTTTCTTT. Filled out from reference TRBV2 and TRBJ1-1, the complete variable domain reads EPEVTQTPSHQVTQMGQEVILRCVPISNHLYFYWYRQILGQKVEFLVSFYNNEISEKSEIFDDQFSVERPDGSNFTLKIRSTKLEDSAMYFCASRLTGGYLPEAFFGQGTRLTVV.

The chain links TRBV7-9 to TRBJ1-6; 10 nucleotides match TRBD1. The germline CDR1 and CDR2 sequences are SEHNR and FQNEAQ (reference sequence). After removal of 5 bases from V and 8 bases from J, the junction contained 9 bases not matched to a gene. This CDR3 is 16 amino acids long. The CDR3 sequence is CASSHGQGGIDSPLHF. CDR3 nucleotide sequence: TGTGCCAGCAGCCACGGACAGGGGGGCATTGATTCACCCCTCCACTTT.

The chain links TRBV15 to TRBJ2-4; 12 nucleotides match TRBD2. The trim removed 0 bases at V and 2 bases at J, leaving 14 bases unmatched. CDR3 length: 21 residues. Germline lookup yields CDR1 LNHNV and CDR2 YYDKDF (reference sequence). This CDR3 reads CATSRDRGLAGGPVTKNIQYF. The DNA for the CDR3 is TGTGCCACCAGCAGAGACCGGGGGCTAGCGGGAGGGCCTGTGACCAAAAACATTCAGTACTTC.

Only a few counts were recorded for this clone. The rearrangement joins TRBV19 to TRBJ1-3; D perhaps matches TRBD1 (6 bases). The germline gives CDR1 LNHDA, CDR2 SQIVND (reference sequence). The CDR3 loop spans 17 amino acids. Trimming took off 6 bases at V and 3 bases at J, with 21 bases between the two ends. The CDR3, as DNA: TGTGCCAGTAGGACGACTTCGGGACAAGCTCTTGGAAACACCATATATTTT. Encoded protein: CASRTTSGQALGNTIYF.

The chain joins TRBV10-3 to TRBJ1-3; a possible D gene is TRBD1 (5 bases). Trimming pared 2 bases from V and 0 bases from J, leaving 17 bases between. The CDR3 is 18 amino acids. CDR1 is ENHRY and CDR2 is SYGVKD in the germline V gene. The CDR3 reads CAISERTGLTRSGNTIYF. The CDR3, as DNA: TGTGCCATCAGTGAGCGCACAGGTTTAACCCGCTCTGGAAACACCATATATTTT.

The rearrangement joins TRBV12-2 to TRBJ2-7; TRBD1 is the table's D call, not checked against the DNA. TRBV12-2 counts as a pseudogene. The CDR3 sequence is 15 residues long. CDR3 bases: TGTGCAAGTCGCTTTCAGGGGGGTGAGCTTTACGAGCAGTACTTC. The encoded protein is CASRFQGGELYEQYF.

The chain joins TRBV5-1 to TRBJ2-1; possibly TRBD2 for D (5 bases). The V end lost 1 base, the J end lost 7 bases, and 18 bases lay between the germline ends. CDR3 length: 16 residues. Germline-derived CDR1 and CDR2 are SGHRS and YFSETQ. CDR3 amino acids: CASSLSGSPSFNEQFF. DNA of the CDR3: TGCGCCAGCAGCTTGAGCGGTTCCCCATCGTTTAATGAGCAGTTCTTC.

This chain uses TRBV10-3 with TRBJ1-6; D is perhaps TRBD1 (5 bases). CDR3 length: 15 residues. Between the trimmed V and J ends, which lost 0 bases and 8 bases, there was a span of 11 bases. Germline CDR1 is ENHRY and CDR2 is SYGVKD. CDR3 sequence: CAISESFVGDSPLHF. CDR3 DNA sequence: TGTGCCATCAGTGAGTCTTTTGTAGGGGATTCACCCCTCCACTTT.

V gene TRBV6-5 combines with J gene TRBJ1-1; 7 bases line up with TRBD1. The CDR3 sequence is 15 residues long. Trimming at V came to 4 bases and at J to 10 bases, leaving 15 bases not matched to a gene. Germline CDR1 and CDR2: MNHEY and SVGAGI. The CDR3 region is CASSSTRDSPGAAFF. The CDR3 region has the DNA TGTGCCAGCAGTTCGACAAGGGACAGTCCAGGCGCAGCTTTCTTT.

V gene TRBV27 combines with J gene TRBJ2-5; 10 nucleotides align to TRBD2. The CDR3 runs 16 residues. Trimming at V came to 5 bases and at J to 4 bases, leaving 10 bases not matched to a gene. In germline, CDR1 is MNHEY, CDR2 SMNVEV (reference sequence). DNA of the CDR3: TGTGCCAGCAGTCCGACTAGCGGGTGGGGTCGAGAGACCCAGTACTTC. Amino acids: CASSPTSGWGRETQYF.

The CDR3 DNA sequence: TGTGCCAGCAGTGACTTAAGGACACCAAACTATGGCTACACCTTC. Translating gives CASSDLRTPNYGYTF. V gene TRBV25-1 combines with J gene TRBJ1-2, with D perhaps matching TRBD1 (5 bases). CDR1 and CDR2 from the germline V gene are MGHDK and SYGVNS. The CDR3 is made up of 15 amino acids. Trimming took off 3 bases at V and 2 bases at J, with 13 bases between the two ends.

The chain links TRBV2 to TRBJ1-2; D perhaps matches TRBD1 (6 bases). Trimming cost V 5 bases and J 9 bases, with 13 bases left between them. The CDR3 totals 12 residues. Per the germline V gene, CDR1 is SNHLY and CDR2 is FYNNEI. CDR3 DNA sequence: TGTGCCAGCAGTATCGAGAGGGGGAGCTACACCTTC. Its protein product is CASSIERGSYTF.

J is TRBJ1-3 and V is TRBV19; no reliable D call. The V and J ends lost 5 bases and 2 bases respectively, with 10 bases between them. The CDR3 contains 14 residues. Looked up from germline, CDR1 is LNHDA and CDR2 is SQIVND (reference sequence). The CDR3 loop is CASSEGLAGNTIYF. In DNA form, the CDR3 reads TGTGCCAGTAGTGAGGGATTGGCTGGAAACACCATATATTTT.

The CDR3 DNA reads TGTGCCAGCGGACAGGGAAGTCAACAGCCCCAGCATTTT. Amino acid sequence: CASGQGSQQPQHF. The chain is built from TRBV6-5 and TRBJ1-5; 8 bases fit TRBD1. Germline loops: CDR1 MNHEY, CDR2 SVGAGI. The CDR3 has 13 residues. V was pared by 8 bases and J by 7 bases, with 7 bases of the junction left unmatched.

In DNA form, the CDR3 reads TGTGCCAGCAGTGAGGGGGGGGTTACTGAAGCTTTCTTT. Amino acid sequence: CASSEGGVTEAFF. This rearrangement joins TRBV6-1 to TRBJ1-1; D is possibly TRBD1 (5 bases). This CDR3 has 13 amino acids. Germline lookup yields CDR1 MNHNS and CDR2 SASEGT. Trimming took off 3 bases at V and 5 bases at J, with 10 bases between the two ends.

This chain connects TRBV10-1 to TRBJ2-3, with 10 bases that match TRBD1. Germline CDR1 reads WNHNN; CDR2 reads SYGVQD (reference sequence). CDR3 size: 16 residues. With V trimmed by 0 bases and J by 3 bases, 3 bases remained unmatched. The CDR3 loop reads CASSESDRGPTDTQYF. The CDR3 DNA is TGCGCCAGCAGTGAGTCCGACAGGGGGCCGACAGATACGCAGTATTTT.

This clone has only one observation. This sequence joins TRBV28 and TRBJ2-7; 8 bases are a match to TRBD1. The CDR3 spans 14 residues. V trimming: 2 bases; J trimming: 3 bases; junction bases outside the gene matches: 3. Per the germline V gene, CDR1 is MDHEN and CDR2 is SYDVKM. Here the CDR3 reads CASSLTGTGYEQYF. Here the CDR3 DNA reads TGTGCCAGCAGTTTAACCGGGACAGGCTACGAGCAGTACTTC. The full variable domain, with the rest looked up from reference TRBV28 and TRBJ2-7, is DVKVTQSSRYLVKRTGEKVFLECVQDMDHENMFWYRQDPGLGLRLIYFSYDVKMKEKGDIPEGYSVSREKKERFSLILESASTNQTSMYLCASSLTGTGYEQYFGPGTRLTVT.

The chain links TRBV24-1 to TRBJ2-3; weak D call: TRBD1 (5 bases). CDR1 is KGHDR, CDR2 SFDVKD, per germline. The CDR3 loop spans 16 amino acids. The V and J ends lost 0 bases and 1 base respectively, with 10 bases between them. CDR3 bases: TGTGCCACCAGTGATTTGTACGGCAGGGGCACAGATACGCAGTATTTT. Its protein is CATSDLYGRGTDTQYF.

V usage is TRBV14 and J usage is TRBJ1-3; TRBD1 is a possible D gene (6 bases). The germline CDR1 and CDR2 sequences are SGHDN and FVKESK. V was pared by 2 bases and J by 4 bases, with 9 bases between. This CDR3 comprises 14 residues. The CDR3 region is CASSQYREGNTIYF. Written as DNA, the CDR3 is TGTGCCAGCAGCCAATACAGGGAGGGAAACACCATATATTTT.

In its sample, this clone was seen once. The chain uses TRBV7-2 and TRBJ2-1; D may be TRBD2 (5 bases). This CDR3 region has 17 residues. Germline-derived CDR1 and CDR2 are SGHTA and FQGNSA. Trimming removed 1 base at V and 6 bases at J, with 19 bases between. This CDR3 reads CASSLVPLALRANEQFF. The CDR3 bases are TGTGCCAGCAGCTTAGTCCCGCTAGCCTTGAGGGCCAATGAGCAGTTCTTC.